This TCR beta chain was recovered during a study of blood T cell repertoires in COVID-19. On the study more broadly: Sources were T cells, B-cell-depleted T cells, or PBMCs; the material itself was cDNA or gDNA.

The V gene's germline CDR1 is LNHDA and CDR2 SQIVND (reference sequence). The CDR3 has 12 amino acids. V was clipped by 3 bases and J by 7 bases, with 7 bases between them. Participants spanned ages about 18 to 90 years and resided in roughly 26 US areas. Grouping used clinical history reported by participants in a survey and questionnaire. Per the original methods: Researchers report that nucleated cell counts were estimated from reference gene primer amplification. Generated by immunoSEQ multiplex PCR, the TCRdb table keeps only in-frame clones and is missing some. The V and J calls and the clone size are those of that table, but D and trimming were determined from the DNA. The table includes fewer than 250,000 clones, more than 65% detected once.

Sequenced sample: PBMCs or T cells enriched from blood (not recorded which). This TCR came from a woman aged 45 to 65 with acute COVID-19. V gene TRBV19 combines with J gene TRBJ1-5; D remains ambiguous. The CDR3 DNA reads TGTGCCAGTAGTATGTCTCTACAGCCCCAGCATTTT. This gives the protein CASSMSLQPQHF.